A single sample gave rise to the 14 T cell receptor beta chains below, sequenced in a study of blood T cell repertoires in COVID-19. Sequenced by immunoSEQ multiplex PCR; TCRdb stores in-frame clones only, minus some. The table has under 350,000 clones, roughly 85% seen once. Sequenced: PBMCs or T cells enriched from blood (not recorded which). The receptor set was obtained from a middle-aged woman with acute COVID-19.

This sequence joins TRBV23-1 and TRBJ1-2; TRBD1 might be the D (6 bases). TRBV23-1 is given ORF status, its function remaining uncertain. Trimming shortened V by 4 bases and J by 8 bases, and 17 bases separated the two germline ends. The CDR3 runs 14 residues. In nucleotides, the CDR3 is TGCGCCAGCAGTCTAACAGGGCTTTTCAGAGGCTACACCTTC. This codes for CASSLTGLFRGYTF.

J is TRBJ1-3 and V is TRBV7-9; D gene unclear. The CDR3 sequence is 15 residues long. Trimming stripped 4 bases from V and 2 bases from J, with 12 bases between. Germline CDR1 reads SEHNR; CDR2 reads FQNEAQ (reference sequence). The CDR3 spells CASSSASAAGNTIYF. The CDR3 DNA is TGTGCCAGCAGCTCAGCGAGTGCGGCTGGAAACACCATATATTTT.

This clone was detected a few times. The V call is TRBV7-2, the J call TRBJ1-2, with D possibly being TRBD1 (6 bases). The CDR3 runs 15 residues. Trimming cost V 0 bases and J 8 bases, with 16 bases left between them. Germline V gene lookup returns CDR1 SGHTA and CDR2 FQGNSA. The CDR3 coding sequence is TGTGCCAGCAGCTTAGCGAGGGGGGGCTGGCGGGGCTACACCTTC. Its translation: CASSLARGGWRGYTF.

The rearrangement uses TRBV18 and TRBJ2-7; D call uncertain. The CDR3 runs to 14 residues. Germline CDR1 is KGHSH and CDR2 is LQKENI. V was shortened by 2 bases and J by 3 bases, with 11 bases between the two germline ends. The CDR3 DNA reads TGTGCCAGCTCACCAAACCGAGCCAACTACGAGCAGTACTTC. Translated, it gives CASSPNRANYEQYF.

V gene TRBV6-4 combines with J gene TRBJ1-1; perhaps TRBD1 as D (5 bases). V gave up 4 bases and J gave up 3 bases, with 12 bases separating them. Germline V gives CDR1 MRHNA, CDR2 SNTAGT. This CDR3 has 14 amino acids. The CDR3 sequence is CASSARGGDTEAFF. For the CDR3, the DNA is TGTGCCAGCAGTGCCCGCGGAGGGGACACTGAAGCTTTCTTT.

CDR3 sequence: CASRSRQVSQETQYF. CDR3 bases: TGTGCCAGCAGGTCCCGACAGGTCTCACAAGAGACCCAGTACTTC. The V gene is TRBV28, the J gene TRBJ2-5, with a tentative D call TRBD1 (6 bases). Trimming cost V 6 bases and J 2 bases, with 16 bases left between them. The germline V gene has CDR1 MDHEN and CDR2 SYDVKM. The CDR3 consists of 15 residues.

The J gene is TRBJ1-2, the V gene TRBV2; TRBD1 aligns across 9 bases. V was pared by 4 bases and J by 7 bases, with 7 bases of the junction left unmatched. From germline, CDR1 is SNHLY and CDR2 FYNNEI. The CDR3 extends over 14 amino acids. The CDR3 sequence is CASSADRGYGGYTF. The CDR3 bases are TGTGCCAGCAGTGCTGACAGGGGGTATGGTGGCTACACCTTC. Full variable domain (outside the CDR3, taken from reference TRBV2 and TRBJ1-2): EPEVTQTPSHQVTQMGQEVILRCVPISNHLYFYWYRQILGQKVEFLVSFYNNEISEKSEIFDDQFSVERPDGSNFTLKIRSTKLEDSAMYFCASSADRGYGGYTFGSGTRLTVV.

The chain links TRBV4-1 to TRBJ1-1; no firm D call. The germline gives CDR1 MGHRA, CDR2 YSYEKL. The CDR3 consists of 16 residues. Trimming left V 0 bases short and J 8 bases short, with 19 bases between. The CDR3 DNA reads as TGCGCCAGCAGCCAAGATCAGAGACACGGGAAGGCGGAAGCTTTCTTT. It encodes CASSQDQRHGKAEAFF.

V usage is TRBV6-6 and J usage is TRBJ2-5; tentatively, D is TRBD1 (6 bases). The V and J ends lost 4 bases and 1 base respectively, with 13 bases between them. The CDR3 runs 15 residues. Germline V gene data show CDR1 as MNHNY and CDR2 as SVGAGI (reference sequence). The CDR3 nucleotides read TGTGCCAGCAGTTCGCCGGGACACCGCCAAGAGACCCAGTACTTC. This encodes CASSSPGHRQETQYF.

This sequence joins TRBV29-1 and TRBJ1-1; D perhaps matches TRBD1 (6 bases). The CDR3 spans 14 residues. V was shortened by 7 bases and J by 5 bases, with 20 bases between the two germline ends. Germline V CDR1 and CDR2: SQVTM, ANQGSEA. Written as DNA, the CDR3 is TGCAGCGCCACCCGTCAGGGGAGTGGAACTGAAGCTTTCTTT. Amino acid sequence: CSATRQGSGTEAFF.

This clone showed up just once. The rearrangement uses TRBV12-3 or TRBV12-4 and TRBJ1-1; D unclear. There are 12 residues in the CDR3. V lost 2 bases and J 4 bases, leaving 5 bases between the germline ends. As DNA, the CDR3 is TGTGCCAGCAGTTTACGGTCCACTGAAGCTTTCTTT. It translates to CASSLRSTEAFF.

This clone has a handful of counts. This rearrangement joins TRBV19 to TRBJ1-6; no clear D gene. Looked up from germline, CDR1 is LNHDA and CDR2 is SQIVND (reference sequence). The length of the CDR3 is 14 residues. The germline V and J ends were trimmed by 3 bases and 9 bases, with 12 bases remaining between them. CDR3 in amino acids: CASSISSGVSPLHF. CDR3 bases: TGTGCCAGTAGTATTTCTTCGGGAGTTTCACCCCTCCACTTT.

V and J are TRBV5-6 and TRBJ1-2, with D uncertain. This CDR3 region has 14 residues. V lost 0 bases to trimming and J lost 0 bases, with 6 bases between them. Germline CDR1 SGHDT, CDR2 YYEEEE. CDR3 sequence reads: CASSLGRSNYGYTF. DNA for the CDR3: TGTGCCAGCAGCTTGGGGAGGTCTAACTATGGCTACACCTTC.

This chain uses TRBV11-2 with TRBJ2-7; tentatively, D is TRBD1 (7 bases). This CDR3 region has 15 residues. The germline V gene encodes CDR1 SGHAT and CDR2 FQNNGV. V dropped 3 bases and J dropped 1 base, with 13 bases sitting between them. CDR3 nucleotides: TGTGCCAGCAGCTTGGAGGGGGCGAAGTCCTACGAGCAGTACTTC. Translation: CASSLEGAKSYEQYF.